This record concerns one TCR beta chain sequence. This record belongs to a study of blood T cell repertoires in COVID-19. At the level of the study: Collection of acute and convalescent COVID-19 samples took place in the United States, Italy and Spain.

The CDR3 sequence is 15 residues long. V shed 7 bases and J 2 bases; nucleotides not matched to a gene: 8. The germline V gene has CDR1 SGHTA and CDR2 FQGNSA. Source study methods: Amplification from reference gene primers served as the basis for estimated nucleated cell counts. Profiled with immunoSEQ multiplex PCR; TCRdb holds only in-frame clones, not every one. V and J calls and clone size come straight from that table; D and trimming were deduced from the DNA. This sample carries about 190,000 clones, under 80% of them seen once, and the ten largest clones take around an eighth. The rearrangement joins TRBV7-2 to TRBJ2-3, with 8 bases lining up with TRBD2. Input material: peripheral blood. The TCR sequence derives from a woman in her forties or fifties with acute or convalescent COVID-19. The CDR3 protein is CASNPGGRDTDTQYF. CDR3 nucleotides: TGTGCCAGCAATCCGGGAGGGCGGGACACAGATACGCAGTATTTT. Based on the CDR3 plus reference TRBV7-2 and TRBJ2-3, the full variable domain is GAGVSQSPSNKVTEKGKDVELRCDPISGHTALYWYRQSLGQGLEFLIYFQGNSAPDKSGLPSDRFSAERTGGSVSTLTIQRTQQEDSAVYLCASNPGGRDTDTQYFGPGTRLTVL.